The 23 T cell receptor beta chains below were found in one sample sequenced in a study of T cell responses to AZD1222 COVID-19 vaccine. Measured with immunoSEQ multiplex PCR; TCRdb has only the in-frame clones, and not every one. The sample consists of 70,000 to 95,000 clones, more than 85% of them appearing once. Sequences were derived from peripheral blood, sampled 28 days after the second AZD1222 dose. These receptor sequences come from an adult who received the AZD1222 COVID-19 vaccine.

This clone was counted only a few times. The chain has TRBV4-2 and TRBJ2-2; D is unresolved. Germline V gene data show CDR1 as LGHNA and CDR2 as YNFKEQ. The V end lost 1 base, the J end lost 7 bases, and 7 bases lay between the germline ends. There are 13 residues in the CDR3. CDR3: CASSQGRIGELFF. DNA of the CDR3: TGTGCCAGCAGCCAAGGCCGGATCGGGGAGCTGTTTTTT.

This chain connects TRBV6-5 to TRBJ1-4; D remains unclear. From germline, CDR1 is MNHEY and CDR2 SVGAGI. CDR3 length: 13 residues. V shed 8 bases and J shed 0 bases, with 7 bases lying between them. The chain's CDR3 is CASGVATNEKLFF. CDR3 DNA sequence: TGTGCCAGCGGAGTTGCAACTAATGAAAAACTGTTTTTT.

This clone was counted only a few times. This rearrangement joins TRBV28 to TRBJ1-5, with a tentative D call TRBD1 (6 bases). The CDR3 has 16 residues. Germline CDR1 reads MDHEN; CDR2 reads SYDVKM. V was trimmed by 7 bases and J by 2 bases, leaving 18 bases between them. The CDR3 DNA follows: TGTGCCAGCACTCCCACTACAGGGTCGGGCAATCAGCCCCAGCATTTT. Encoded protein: CASTPTTGSGNQPQHF.

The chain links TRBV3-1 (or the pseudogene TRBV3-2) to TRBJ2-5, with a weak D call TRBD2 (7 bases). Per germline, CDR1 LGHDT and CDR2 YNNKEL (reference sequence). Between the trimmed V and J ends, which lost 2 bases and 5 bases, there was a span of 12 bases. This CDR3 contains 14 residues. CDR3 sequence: CASSQSGGRETQYF. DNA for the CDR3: TGTGCCAGCAGCCAATCGGGGGGCAGGGAGACCCAGTACTTC.

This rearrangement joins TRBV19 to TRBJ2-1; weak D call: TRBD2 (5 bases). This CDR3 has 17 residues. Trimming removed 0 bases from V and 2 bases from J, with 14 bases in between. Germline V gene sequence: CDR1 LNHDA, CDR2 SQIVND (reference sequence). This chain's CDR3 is CASSIDSLRRAYNEQFF. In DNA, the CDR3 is TGTGCCAGTAGTATAGATTCCCTGAGGCGGGCCTACAATGAGCAGTTCTTC.

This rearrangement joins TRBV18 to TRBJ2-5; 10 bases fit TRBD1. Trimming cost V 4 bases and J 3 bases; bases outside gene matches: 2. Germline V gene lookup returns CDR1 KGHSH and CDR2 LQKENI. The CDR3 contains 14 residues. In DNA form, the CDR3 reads TGTGCCAGCTCACGGGACAGGGGTAAAGAGACCCAGTACTTC. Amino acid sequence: CASSRDRGKETQYF.

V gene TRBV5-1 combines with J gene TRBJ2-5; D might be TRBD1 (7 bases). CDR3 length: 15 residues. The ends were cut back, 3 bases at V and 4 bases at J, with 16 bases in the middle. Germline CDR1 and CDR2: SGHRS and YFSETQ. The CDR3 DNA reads TGCGCCAGCAGCTCTGGACAGGAGGGGGTAGAGACCCAGTACTTC. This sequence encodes CASSSGQEGVETQYF.

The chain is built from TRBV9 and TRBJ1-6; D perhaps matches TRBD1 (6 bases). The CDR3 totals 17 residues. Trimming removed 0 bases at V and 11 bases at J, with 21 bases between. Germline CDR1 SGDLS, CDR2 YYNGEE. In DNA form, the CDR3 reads TGTGCCAGCAGCGTAGCCGGAGGTTGGCAGGGGAGAGCACCCCTCCACTTT. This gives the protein CASSVAGGWQGRAPLHF.

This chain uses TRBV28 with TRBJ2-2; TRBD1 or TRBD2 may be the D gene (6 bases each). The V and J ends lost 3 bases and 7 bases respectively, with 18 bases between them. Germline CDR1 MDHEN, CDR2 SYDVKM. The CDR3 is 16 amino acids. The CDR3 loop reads CASSLEGTLGSGELFF. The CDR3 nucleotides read TGTGCCAGCAGTTTGGAGGGGACACTTGGGAGCGGGGAGCTGTTTTTT.

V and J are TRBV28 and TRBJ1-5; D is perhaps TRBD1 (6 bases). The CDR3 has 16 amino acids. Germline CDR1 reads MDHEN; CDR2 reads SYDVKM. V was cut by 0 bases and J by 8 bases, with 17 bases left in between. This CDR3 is CASSLWGASIKEPQHF. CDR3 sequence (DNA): TGTGCCAGCAGTTTATGGGGGGCTAGTATTAAGGAGCCCCAGCATTTT. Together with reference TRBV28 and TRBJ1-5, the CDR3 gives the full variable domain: DVKVTQSSRYLVKRTGEKVFLECVQDMDHENMFWYRQDPGLGLRLIYFSYDVKMKEKGDIPEGYSVSREKKERFSLILESASTNQTSMYLCASSLWGASIKEPQHFGDGTRLSIL.

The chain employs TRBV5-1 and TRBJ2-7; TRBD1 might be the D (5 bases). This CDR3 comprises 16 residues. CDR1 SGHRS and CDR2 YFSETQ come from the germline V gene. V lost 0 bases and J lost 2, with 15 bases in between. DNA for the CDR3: TGCGCCAGCAGCTTGGAGTGGGCAGGGCTGGCCTACGAGCAGTACTTC. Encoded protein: CASSLEWAGLAYEQYF.

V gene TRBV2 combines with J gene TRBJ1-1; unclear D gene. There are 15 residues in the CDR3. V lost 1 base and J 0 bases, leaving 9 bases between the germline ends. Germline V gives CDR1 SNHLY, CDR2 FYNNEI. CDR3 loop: CASSEGRFMNTEAFF. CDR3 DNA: TGTGCCAGCAGTGAAGGTCGGTTTATGAACACTGAAGCTTTCTTT.

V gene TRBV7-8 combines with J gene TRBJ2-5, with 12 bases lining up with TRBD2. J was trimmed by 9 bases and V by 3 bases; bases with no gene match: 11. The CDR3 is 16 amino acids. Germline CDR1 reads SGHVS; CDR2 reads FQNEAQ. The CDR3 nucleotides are TGTGCCAGCAGCTTCGGACTAGCGGGGAGGTGGGAGTCCCAGTACTTC. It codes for CASSFGLAGRWESQYF.

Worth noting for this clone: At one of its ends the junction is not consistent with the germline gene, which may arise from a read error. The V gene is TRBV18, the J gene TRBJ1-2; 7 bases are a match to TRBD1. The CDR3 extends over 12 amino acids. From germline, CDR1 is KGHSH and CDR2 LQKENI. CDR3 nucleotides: TGTGCCAGCTCTCCCAGACAGGGCGAAAGAGACTTC. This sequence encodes CASSPRQGERDF.

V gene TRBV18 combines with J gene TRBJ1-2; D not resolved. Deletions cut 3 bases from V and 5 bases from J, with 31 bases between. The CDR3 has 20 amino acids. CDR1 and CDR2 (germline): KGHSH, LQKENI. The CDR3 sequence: CASSPAGFGQLLIRRYGYTF. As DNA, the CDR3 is TGTGCCAGCTCACCGGCTGGTTTTGGGCAGTTACTCATACGACGTTATGGCTACACCTTC.

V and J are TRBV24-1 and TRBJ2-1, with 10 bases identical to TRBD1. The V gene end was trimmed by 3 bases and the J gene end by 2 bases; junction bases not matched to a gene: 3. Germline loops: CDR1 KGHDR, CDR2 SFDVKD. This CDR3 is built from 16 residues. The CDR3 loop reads CATSDTGQGAYNEQFF. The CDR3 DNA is TGTGCCACCAGTGATACCGGACAGGGGGCCTACAATGAGCAGTTCTTC.

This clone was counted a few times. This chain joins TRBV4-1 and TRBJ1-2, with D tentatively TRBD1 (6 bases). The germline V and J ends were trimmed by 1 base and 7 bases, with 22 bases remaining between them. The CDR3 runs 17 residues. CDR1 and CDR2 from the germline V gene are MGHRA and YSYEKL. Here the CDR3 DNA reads TGCGCCAGCAGCCAAGCCGCCCAACAGGGAAGTGGGGGTGGCTACACCTTC. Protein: CASSQAAQQGSGGGYTF.

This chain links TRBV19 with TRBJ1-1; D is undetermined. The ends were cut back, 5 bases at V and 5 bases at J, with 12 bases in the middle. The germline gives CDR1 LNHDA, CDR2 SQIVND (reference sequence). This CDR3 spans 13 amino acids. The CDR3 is CASSLPGRTEAFF. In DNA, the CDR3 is TGTGCCAGTAGTCTACCAGGACGGACTGAAGCTTTCTTT.

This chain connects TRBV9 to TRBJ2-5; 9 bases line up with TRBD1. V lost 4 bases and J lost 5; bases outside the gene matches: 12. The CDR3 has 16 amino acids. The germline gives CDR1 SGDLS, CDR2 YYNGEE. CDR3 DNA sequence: TGTGCCAGCAGCCCAAAGGGGACAGGGCTAGGGGAGACCCAGTACTTC. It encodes CASSPKGTGLGETQYF.

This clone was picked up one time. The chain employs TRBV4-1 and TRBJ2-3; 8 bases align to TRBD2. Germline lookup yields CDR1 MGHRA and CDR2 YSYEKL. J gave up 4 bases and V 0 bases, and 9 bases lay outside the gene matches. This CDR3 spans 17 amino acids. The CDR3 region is CASSQESAGGGSDTQYF. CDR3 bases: TGCGCCAGCAGCCAAGAATCTGCGGGAGGCGGCTCAGATACGCAGTATTTT.

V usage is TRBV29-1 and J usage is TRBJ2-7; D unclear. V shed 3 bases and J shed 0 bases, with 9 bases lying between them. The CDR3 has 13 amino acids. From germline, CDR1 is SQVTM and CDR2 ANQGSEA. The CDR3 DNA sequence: TGCAGCGTTGAGACGGCTGGCTCCTACGAGCAGTACTTC. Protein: CSVETAGSYEQYF.

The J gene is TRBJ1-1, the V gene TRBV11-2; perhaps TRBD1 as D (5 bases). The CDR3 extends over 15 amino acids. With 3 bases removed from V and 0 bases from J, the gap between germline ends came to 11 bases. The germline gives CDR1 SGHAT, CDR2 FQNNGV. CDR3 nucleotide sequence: TGTGCCAGCAGCTTTCCGGGACTGATGAACACTGAAGCTTTCTTT. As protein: CASSFPGLMNTEAFF.

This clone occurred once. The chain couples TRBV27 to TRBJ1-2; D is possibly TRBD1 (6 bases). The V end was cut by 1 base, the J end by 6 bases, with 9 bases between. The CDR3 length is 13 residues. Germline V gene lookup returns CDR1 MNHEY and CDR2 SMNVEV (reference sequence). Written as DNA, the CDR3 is TGTGCCAGCAGTTTATGGGCAGGGGATGGCTACACCTTC. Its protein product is CASSLWAGDGYTF.